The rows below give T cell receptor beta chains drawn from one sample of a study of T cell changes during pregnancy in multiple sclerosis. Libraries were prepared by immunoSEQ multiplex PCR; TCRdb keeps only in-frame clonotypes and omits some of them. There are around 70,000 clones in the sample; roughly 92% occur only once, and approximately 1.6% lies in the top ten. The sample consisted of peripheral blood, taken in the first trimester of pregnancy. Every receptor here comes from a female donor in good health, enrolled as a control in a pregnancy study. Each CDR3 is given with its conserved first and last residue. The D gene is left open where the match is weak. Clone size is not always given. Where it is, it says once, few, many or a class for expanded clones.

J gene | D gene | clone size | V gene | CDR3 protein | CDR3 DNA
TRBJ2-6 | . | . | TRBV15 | CATSRDLSGANVLTF | TGTGCCACCAGCAGAGACCTCTCTGGGGCCAACGTCCTGACTTTC
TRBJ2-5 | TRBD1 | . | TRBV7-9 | CASSFRDRGLEETQYF | TGTGCCAGCAGCTTTCGAGACAGGGGCCTAGAAGAGACCCAGTACTTC
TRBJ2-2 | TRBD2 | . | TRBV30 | CAWSGLAGVGTGELFF | TGTGCCTGGAGCGGACTAGCGGGAGTTGGTACCGGGGAGCTGTTTTTT
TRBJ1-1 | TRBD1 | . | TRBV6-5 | CATRVGGGTGTEAFF | TGTGCCACCCGTGTCGGAGGCGGGACAGGCACTGAAGCTTTCTTT
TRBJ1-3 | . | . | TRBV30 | CAWSLGVFLGDDTIYF | TGTGCCTGGAGTCTCGGGGTATTTCTCGGGGATGACACCATATATTTT
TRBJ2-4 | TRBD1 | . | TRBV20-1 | CSARGGTAWAF | TGCAGTGCTAGAGGAGGGACAGCATGGGCCTTC
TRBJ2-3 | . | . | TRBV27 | CASREGDADTQYF | TGTGCCAGCAGGGAAGGGGATGCAGATACGCAGTATTTT
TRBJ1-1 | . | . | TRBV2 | CASSEGANTEAFF | TGTGCCAGCAGTGAAGGGGCGAACACTGAAGCTTTCTTT
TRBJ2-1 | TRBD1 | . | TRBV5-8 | CASSSLPQGRDNEQFF | TGTGCCAGCAGCTCACTGCCACAGGGGCGAGACAATGAGCAGTTCTTC
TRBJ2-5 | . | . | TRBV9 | CASSVDPRQETQYF | TGTGCCAGCAGCGTAGATCCTAGACAAGAGACCCAGTACTTC
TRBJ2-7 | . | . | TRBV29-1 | CSVETRDYEQYF | TGCAGCGTTGAAACGAGGGACTACGAGCAGTACTTC
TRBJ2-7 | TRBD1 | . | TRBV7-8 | CASSFDRGDEQYF | TGTGCCAGCAGCTTCGACAGGGGGGACGAGCAGTACTTC
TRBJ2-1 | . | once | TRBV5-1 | CASSIGVERYNEQFF | TGCGCCAGCAGTATCGGGGTGGAGCGGTACAATGAGCAGTTCTTC
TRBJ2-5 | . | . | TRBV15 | CATSRGRQETQYF | TGTGCCACCAGCCGCGGTAGGCAAGAGACCCAGTACTTC
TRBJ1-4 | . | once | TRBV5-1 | CASSLEGGNEKLFF | TGCGCCAGCAGCTTGGAGGGGGGGAATGAAAAACTGTTTTTT
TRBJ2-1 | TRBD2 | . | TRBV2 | CASIQERLAGSYNEQFF | TGTGCCAGCATCCAAGAGAGACTAGCGGGGTCCTACAATGAGCAGTTCTTC
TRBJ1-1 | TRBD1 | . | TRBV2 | CASSRTGLVGTEAFF | TGTGCCAGCAGTAGGACAGGGCTGGTTGGAACTGAAGCTTTCTTT
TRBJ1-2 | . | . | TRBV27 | CASSESRGCGYTF | TGTGCCAGCAGTGAGTCACGGGGGTGCGGCTACACCTTC
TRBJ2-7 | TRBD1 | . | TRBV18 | CASSRQGAVYEQYF | TGTGCCAGCTCCCGCCAGGGGGCCGTCTACGAGCAGTACTTC
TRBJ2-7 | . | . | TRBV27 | CASSASPGSYEQYF | TGTGCCAGCAGTGCCTCGCCGGGCTCCTACGAGCAGTACTTC
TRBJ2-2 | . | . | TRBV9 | CASSVGAGPRGGTGELFF | TGTGCCAGCAGCGTAGGCGCGGGCCCCCGCGGTGGCACCGGGGAGCTGTTTTTT
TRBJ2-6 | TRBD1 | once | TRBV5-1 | CASKQGTGANVLTF | TGCGCCAGCAAACAGGGGACCGGGGCCAACGTCCTGACTTTC
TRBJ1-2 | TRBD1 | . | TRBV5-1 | CASSSYGAGGFNYGYTF | TGCGCCAGCAGCTCCTATGGGGCAGGGGGATTTAACTATGGCTACACCTTC
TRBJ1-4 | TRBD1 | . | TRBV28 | CATNRDRRRANEKLFF | TGTGCCACCAACCGGGACAGGAGGCGAGCTAATGAAAAACTGTTTTTT
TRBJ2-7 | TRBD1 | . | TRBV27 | CASSFKGAREQYF | TGTGCCAGCAGTTTTAAGGGGGCAAGAGAGCAGTACTTC
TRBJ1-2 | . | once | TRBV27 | CASGTNRDRRIYF | TGTGCCAGCGGGACAAACCGGGACCGCCGAATCTACTTC
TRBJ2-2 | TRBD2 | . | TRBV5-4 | CASSLDSGMNTGELFF | TGTGCCAGCAGCCTTGATAGCGGGATGAACACCGGGGAGCTGTTTTTT
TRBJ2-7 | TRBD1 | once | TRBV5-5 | CASRKETGSVQYF | TGTGCCAGCAGGAAGGAGACAGGGTCTGTGCAGTACTTC
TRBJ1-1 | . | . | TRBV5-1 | CASSLDTELKAFF | TGCGCCAGCAGCTTGGATACCGAACTCAAAGCTTTCTTT
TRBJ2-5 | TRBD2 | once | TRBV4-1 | CASSQKLAGSQETQYF | TGCGCCAGCAGCCAAAAACTAGCGGGGTCCCAAGAGACCCAGTACTTC
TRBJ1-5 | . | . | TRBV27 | CASSFGRGSNQPQHF | TGTGCCAGCAGTTTCGGGAGGGGAAGCAATCAGCCCCAGCATTTT
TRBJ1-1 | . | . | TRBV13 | CASSGLNTEAFF | TGTGCCAGCAGTGGGCTGAACACTGAAGCTTTCTTT
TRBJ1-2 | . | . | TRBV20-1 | CSAIRESGYTF | TGCAGTGCTATACGGGAATCTGGCTACACCTTC
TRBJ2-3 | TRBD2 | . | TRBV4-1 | CASSQEESSGRHFLGTDTQYF | TGCGCCAGCAGCCAAGAAGAGAGTAGCGGGAGGCACTTTCTGGGTACAGATACGCAGTATTTT
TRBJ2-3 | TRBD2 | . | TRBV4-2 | CASSQDDGGGTDTQYF | TGTGCCAGCAGCCAAGACGACGGGGGGGGCACAGATACGCAGTATTTT
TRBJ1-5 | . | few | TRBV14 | CASSHNSNQPQHF | TGTGCCAGCAGCCATAATAGCAATCAGCCCCAGCATTTT
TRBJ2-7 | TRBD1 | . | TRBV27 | CASTGQGTYEQYF | TGTGCCAGCACAGGACAGGGGACCTACGAGCAGTACTTC
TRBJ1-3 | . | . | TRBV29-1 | CSVGDPGGGNTIYF | TGCAGCGTTGGGGACCCGGGAGGTGGAAACACCATATATTTT
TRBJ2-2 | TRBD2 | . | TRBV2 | CANQRERHTGELFF | TGTGCCAACCAGCGGGAGCGCCACACCGGGGAGCTGTTTTTT
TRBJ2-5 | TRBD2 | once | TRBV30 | CACASGRAGETQYF | TGTGCCTGCGCTAGCGGGAGGGCCGGAGAGACCCAGTACTTC
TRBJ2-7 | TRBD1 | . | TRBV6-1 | CASSEALQGTAYEQYF | TGTGCCAGCAGTGAAGCGCTTCAAGGGACAGCCTACGAGCAGTACTTC
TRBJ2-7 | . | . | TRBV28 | CATSGSISRYEQYF | TGTGCCACCTCCGGGTCTATAAGTCGATACGAGCAGTACTTC